The clone carrying this TCR beta chain appeared a few times. This entry belongs to a study of blood T cell repertoires in COVID-19. Whole-study context: Acute and convalescent COVID-19 samples came from the United States, Italy and Spain. Sources were T cells, B-cell-depleted T cells, or PBMCs; the material itself was cDNA or gDNA.

Per the original data handling: Nucleated cell counts were estimated from reference gene primer amplification. Assay: immunoSEQ multiplex PCR; the TCRdb copy retains only in-frame clones and omits some. That table supplies the V and J calls and clone size; D and trimming were determined from the DNA. Of approximately 200,000 clones listed, 65% to 85% are singletons. This CDR3 is 17 amino acids long. The receptor was derived from a woman aged 55-70 years with acute or convalescent COVID-19. Sequenced material: peripheral blood. The V gene is TRBV12-1, the J gene TRBJ1-6; the table gives TRBD1 as D, unverified against the DNA. TRBV12-1 is described as a pseudogene. The CDR3: CASSHRQGNCPNSPLHF. As DNA, the CDR3 is TGTGCCAGCAGCCACAGACAGGGGAACTGCCCTAATTCACCCCTCCACTTT.